The following is a T cell receptor (beta chain) sequence with its context. The data derive from a study of OX40 agonist ivuxolimab in advanced cancers. The CDR3 contains 15 residues. CDR1 and CDR2 from the germline V gene are ENHRY and SYGVKD. V lost 0 bases and J lost 4, with 12 bases in between. Some clones are missing from TCRdb's copy, which holds only in-frame ones; the method was immunoSEQ multiplex PCR. The repertoire includes around 77,000 clones, approximately 83% of them detected once, and 0.66% sits in the top ten. This clonotype was obtained from an adult with an advanced solid tumor such as melanoma, head and neck, liver or kidney cancer. The material sequenced was CD4+ or CD8+ T cells sorted from blood, taken in a trial of the OX40 agonist ivuxolimab. V is TRBV10-3 and J is TRBJ2-5, with D maybe TRBD1 (6 bases). The CDR3 DNA sequence: TGTGCCATCAGTGAGTCGGGGGCCCGTGCAGAGACCCAGTACTTC. Protein sequence: CAISESGARAETQYF.